The clone carrying this TCR beta chain was seen a single time. The antigen is undetermined. This specimen comes from a study of cytomegalovirus exposure and HLA in healthy donors. Study-wide results and caveats: For cytomegalovirus status, the classifier reportedly gave diagnoses with high specificity and sensitivity.

A multiplex PCR was run with 60 Vbeta primers and 13 Jbeta primers. The table came from immunoSEQ multiplex PCR; TCRdb's copy has only in-frame clones and leaves some out. Of 90,000 to 100,000 clones listed, 65% to 85% are singletons. CDR1 and CDR2 from the germline V gene are SGHRS and YFSETQ. This CDR3 comprises 16 residues. The V end lost 0 bases, the J end lost 1 base, and 13 bases lay between the germline ends. The rearrangement links TRBV5-1 to TRBJ1-2; weak D call: TRBD1 (5 bases). The TCR originated in a man over 45 in good health and CMV-seronegative. The source material was PBMCs. The chain's CDR3 is CASSLVLGADNYGYTF. CDR3 coding DNA: TGCGCCAGCAGCTTGGTTTTAGGGGCTGATAACTATGGCTACACCTTC.